This paragraph reports one T cell receptor beta chain. Its antigen remains unidentified. The entry originates in a study of graft-versus-host responses after intestinal transplantation. Study-level background: As for transplant type, recipients had multivisceral, liver-intestinal, or isolated intestinal grafts. Each recipient received anti-thymocyte globulin induction, then tacrolimus and steroids for three to four years.

Study findings and constraints: There were GvH clones found in recipient marrow, and some of them appeared first in ileum or blood. Peak circulating GvH clone levels tracked with early post-transplant HvG declines.

The table came from immunoSEQ multiplex PCR; TCRdb's copy has only in-frame clones and leaves some out. This table holds about 85,000 clones, approximately 90% found once. In germline, CDR1 is SGHKS, CDR2 YYEKEE (reference sequence). Unmatched junction bases numbered 4, after V lost 4 bases and J lost 1 base. The CDR3 runs to 16 residues. The sample consisted of unstimulated CD8+ T cells sorted from spleen or lymph node cells, taken before transplant. The clonotype originates from a human donor who was the organ donor for an intestinal transplant. This chain uses TRBV5-5 with TRBJ2-2; 10 nucleotides agree with TRBD1. CDR3 residues: CASSTRTGGNTGELFF. The CDR3 bases are TGTGCCAGCAGCACCCGGACAGGGGGGAACACCGGGGAGCTGTTTTTT.